Listed here are 26 T cell receptor beta chains from one sample, sequenced in a study of CD8 T cells in Susac syndrome. The RNA, roughly 0.45 to 1 ug, was put through reverse transcription using random hexamers. TCRdb analysed the immunoSEQ multiplex PCR reads with MiXCR anew, one entry per CDR3 protein. The table lists 150,000 to 250,000 distinct CDR3 sequences, 90% to 95% of them singletons, with around 0.085% in the top ten. Sequencing was performed on CD4+ T cells from PBMCs. The receptors here all came from a human donor with multiple sclerosis.

The V and J genes are TRBV4-2 and TRBJ1-2; D remains ambiguous. Germline V gene sequence: CDR1 LGHNA, CDR2 YNFKEQ. Trimming cost V 1 base and J 5 bases, with 11 bases left between them. This CDR3 region has 14 residues. The CDR3 bases are TGTGCCAGCAGCCAAGCCGGAAAAGGGTATGGCTACACCTTC. Protein: CASSQAGKGYGYTF.

This clonotype was recorded a few times. The chain combines TRBV2 with TRBJ1-1; 8 bases map to TRBD1. J lost 2 bases, V lost 7 bases, and 3 bases had no gene match. This CDR3 is built from 13 residues. Germline CDR1 and CDR2: SNHLY and FYNNEI. The CDR3 here is CASTGQGNTEAFF. Here the CDR3 DNA reads TGTGCCAGCACTGGACAGGGAAACACTGAAGCTTTCTTT.

This clonotype occurred once. The chain has TRBV12-3 or TRBV12-4 and TRBJ2-7, with D unclear. V lost 3 bases to trimming and J lost 0 bases, with 9 bases between them. This CDR3 has 14 residues. The CDR3 sequence is CASSFWDTSYEQYF. Here the CDR3 DNA reads TGTGCCAGCAGTTTCTGGGATACCTCCTACGAGCAGTACTTC.

The chain combines TRBV9 with TRBJ1-2, with 8 bases that match TRBD1. The V gene's germline CDR1 is SGDLS and CDR2 YYNGEE. V lost 0 bases and J lost 4; bases outside the gene matches: 2. The CDR3 consists of 14 residues. CDR3 region: CASSVGGQGYGYTF. CDR3 sequence (DNA): TGTGCCAGCAGCGTAGGCGGACAGGGCTATGGCTACACCTTC.

The chain joins TRBV5-4 to TRBJ2-2, with a weak D call TRBD2 (6 bases). Germline V gene lookup returns CDR1 SGHNT and CDR2 YYREEE (reference sequence). CDR3 size: 15 residues. Trimming took 5 bases from V and 2 from J, leaving 13 bases between them. Here the CDR3 reads CASRRDVGNTGELFF. CDR3 nucleotides: TGTGCCAGCAGGCGGGATGTGGGTAACACCGGGGAGCTGTTTTTT.

This chain joins TRBV19 and TRBJ2-1; 9 bases fit TRBD1. The V and J ends lost 9 bases and 8 bases, in that order; junction bases with no gene match: 14. The CDR3 consists of 15 residues. Per the germline V gene, CDR1 is LNHDA and CDR2 is SQIVND (reference sequence). Here the CDR3 reads CASSLGTGFVDEQFF. The CDR3, as DNA: TGTGCCAGCTCCCTTGGGACAGGGTTTGTGGATGAGCAGTTCTTC.

Only one count was recorded for this clonotype. The rearrangement joins TRBV4-1 to TRBJ2-5; TRBD2 aligns across 7 bases. Germline CDR1 and CDR2: MGHRA and YSYEKL. This CDR3 comprises 13 residues. After removal of 8 bases from V and 1 base from J, the junction contained 4 bases not matched to a gene. In DNA, the CDR3 is TGCGCCAGCGCCCCTAGCGGCCAAGAGACCCAGTACTTC. The encoded protein is CASAPSGQETQYF.

The CDR3 sequence is CAWRQQGVDEAFF. The CDR3 DNA is TGTGCCTGGAGACAACAGGGGGTGGATGAAGCTTTCTTT. This chain links TRBV30 with TRBJ1-1; 8 nucleotides line up with TRBD1. The CDR3 is made up of 13 amino acids. Germline-derived CDR1 and CDR2 are GTSNPN and SVGIG (reference sequence). V lost 3 bases and J lost 7; bases outside the gene matches: 7.

This rearrangement joins TRBV28 to TRBJ2-1; possible D gene TRBD1, 6 bases. Germline lookup yields CDR1 MDHEN and CDR2 SYDVKM. V lost 5 bases, J lost 0 bases, and 20 bases lay in between. The CDR3 is 18 amino acids. The DNA for the CDR3 is TGTGCCAGCAGTAGCCCGGTGGGGGCGGTGAGCTCCTACAATGAGCAGTTCTTC. Translating gives CASSSPVGAVSSYNEQFF.

This chain joins TRBV23-1 and TRBJ2-7; TRBD1 matches 7 bases. TRBV23-1 belongs to the ORF category, with a function that is uncertain. This CDR3 is 14 amino acids long. V gave up 8 bases and J gave up 6 bases; unmatched junction bases: 13. Here the CDR3 reads CASDPFSDRVEQYF. CDR3 DNA: TGCGCCAGCGACCCATTCTCCGACAGGGTCGAGCAGTACTTC.

This chain joins TRBV9 and TRBJ2-1; 12 bases are a match to TRBD2. The germline gives CDR1 SGDLS, CDR2 YYNGEE. The CDR3 runs to 17 residues. J was trimmed by 0 bases and V by 4 bases; bases with no gene match: 5. CDR3 residues: CASSKTSGGVSYNEQFF. The CDR3 DNA follows: TGTGCCAGCAGCAAGACTAGCGGGGGCGTCTCCTACAATGAGCAGTTCTTC.

V usage is TRBV29-1 and J usage is TRBJ2-1; D ambiguous. Germline lookup yields CDR1 SQVTM and CDR2 ANQGSEA. The CDR3 totals 14 residues. V shed 3 bases and J shed 2 bases, with 11 bases lying between them. The CDR3 DNA reads as TGCAGCGTTGACAGGCAGTCCCCCTACAATGAGCAGTTCTTC. Protein sequence: CSVDRQSPYNEQFF.

The chain combines TRBV5-4 with TRBJ2-7; 9 bases align to TRBD1. V was pared by 0 bases and J by 1 base, with 5 bases of the junction left unmatched. Germline values: CDR1 SGHNT, CDR2 YYREEE (reference sequence). This CDR3 spans 16 amino acids. Here the CDR3 reads CASSLAGTGWSYEQYF. CDR3 sequence (DNA): TGTGCCAGCAGCTTGGCGGGGACAGGGTGGTCCTACGAGCAGTACTTC.

The J gene is TRBJ2-3, the V gene TRBV7-9, with 9 bases that match TRBD2. The J segment lost 9 bases and the V segment lost 7 bases, leaving 8 bases of the junction unmatched. This CDR3 region has 13 residues. CDR1 is SEHNR and CDR2 is FQNEAQ in the germline V gene (reference sequence). In DNA, the CDR3 is TGTGCCAGCATTAGGGATCTAGCGGGGACGCAGTATTTT. It specifies CASIRDLAGTQYF.

V usage is TRBV30 and J usage is TRBJ2-1; D possibly uses TRBD1 or TRBD2 (5 bases each). This CDR3 contains 13 residues. Germline assignment: CDR1 GTSNPN and CDR2 SVGIG (reference sequence). The V end was cut by 4 bases, the J end by 5 bases, with 12 bases between. CDR3 coding DNA: TGTGCCTGGAAGAGAGAGGGGAACAATGAGCAGTTCTTC. This codes for CAWKREGNNEQFF.

The V call is TRBV7-9, the J call TRBJ2-3; either TRBD1 or TRBD2 may fit D (5 bases each). This CDR3 region has 11 residues. Trimming cost V 5 bases and J 5 bases, with 5 bases left between them. Germline CDR1 SEHNR, CDR2 FQNEAQ (reference sequence). CDR3 in amino acids: CASSGGDTQYF. The CDR3 DNA sequence: TGTGCCAGCAGCGGGGGAGATACGCAGTATTTT.

This sequence joins TRBV5-4 and TRBJ1-1; D gene uncertain. CDR1 is SGHNT and CDR2 is YYREEE in the germline V gene (reference sequence). The CDR3 is made up of 14 amino acids. With 3 bases removed from V and 1 base from J, the gap between germline ends came to 10 bases. CDR3: CASSSTDGNTEAFF. Here the CDR3 DNA reads TGTGCCAGCAGCTCAACGGACGGGAACACTGAAGCTTTCTTT.

The genes are TRBV30 and TRBJ1-6, with unresolved D. V gave up 1 base and J gave up 10 bases, with 11 bases separating them. CDR1 and CDR2 (germline): GTSNPN, SVGIG (reference sequence). The length of the CDR3 is 13 residues. CDR3 in amino acids: CAWSGVAGSPLHF. The DNA of the CDR3 is TGTGCCTGGAGTGGCGTGGCTGGGTCACCCCTCCACTTT.

The chain uses TRBV4-1 and TRBJ2-3; maybe TRBD2 (5 bases). The ends were cut back, 4 bases at V and 2 bases at J, with 10 bases in the middle. The CDR3 length is 14 residues. Germline lookup yields CDR1 MGHRA and CDR2 YSYEKL. CDR3: CASSLSVFTDTQYF. The DNA of the CDR3 is TGCGCCAGCAGCCTTAGCGTCTTCACAGATACGCAGTATTTT.

Here the CDR3 reads CASRGDTQYF. The CDR3 DNA follows: TGTGCCTCCCGGGGGGATACGCAGTATTTT. V gene TRBV30 combines with J gene TRBJ2-3, with D tentatively TRBD2 (6 bases). CDR3 size: 10 residues. The V end was cut by 7 bases, the J end by 6 bases, with 8 bases between. Germline CDR1 reads GTSNPN; CDR2 reads SVGIG (reference sequence). Full variable domain (rest looked up from reference TRBV30 and TRBJ2-3): SQTIHQWPATLVQPVGSPLSLECTVEGTSNPNLYWYRQAAGRGLQLLFYSVGIGQISSEVPQNLSASRPQDRQFILSSKKLLLSDSGFYLCASRGDTQYFGPGTRLTVL.

The genes are TRBV7-2 and TRBJ2-5, with D possibly being TRBD1 or TRBD2 (5 bases each). The CDR3 totals 12 residues. CDR1 is SGHTA, CDR2 FQGNSA, per germline. The V and J ends lost 11 bases and 5 bases respectively, with 15 bases between them. This chain's CDR3 is CAAERGGETQYF. In nucleotides, the CDR3 is TGTGCCGCCGAGAGGGGCGGGGAGACCCAGTACTTC.

As DNA, the CDR3 is TGTGCCAGCAGTGACAGGGGGCTAGATACGCAGTATTTT. Its protein is CASSDRGLDTQYF. The chain is built from TRBV25-1 and TRBJ2-3; 8 nucleotides agree with TRBD1. This CDR3 is built from 13 residues. Losses at the gene ends were 3 bases for V and 5 bases for J; bases not matched to a gene: 1. Germline V lookup: CDR1 MGHDK, CDR2 SYGVNS.

The CDR3 protein is CSARDWRAQYEQYF. As DNA, the CDR3 is TGCAGTGCTAGAGATTGGCGGGCCCAATACGAGCAGTACTTC. The genes are TRBV20-1 and TRBJ2-7; D may be TRBD2 (5 bases). The ends were cut back, 0 bases at V and 4 bases at J, with 13 bases in the middle. This CDR3 spans 14 amino acids. The germline CDR1 and CDR2 sequences are DFQATT and SNEGSKA (reference sequence).

The chain couples TRBV29-1 to TRBJ2-7; possibly TRBD1 for D (6 bases). Trimming cost V 6 bases and J 4 bases, with 19 bases left between them. The CDR3 consists of 14 residues. Germline CDR1 and CDR2: SQVTM and ANQGSEA. The CDR3 sequence is CSVSGDNPQYEQYF. CDR3 sequence (DNA): TGCAGCGTGTCCGGGGACAACCCCCAATACGAGCAGTACTTC.

V usage is TRBV20-1 and J usage is TRBJ2-3; D unresolved. This CDR3 is 11 amino acids long. With 3 bases removed from V and 4 bases from J, the gap between germline ends came to 5 bases. Looked up from germline, CDR1 is DFQATT and CDR2 is SNEGSKA (reference sequence). CDR3 nucleotides: TGCAGTGCTAGTGAGGCAGATACGCAGTATTTT. Amino acids: CSASEADTQYF.

V gene TRBV30 combines with J gene TRBJ1-5; D may be TRBD1 (5 bases). The V gene's germline CDR1 is GTSNPN and CDR2 SVGIG (reference sequence). CDR3 length: 14 amino acids. V was pared by 0 bases and J by 7 bases, with 13 bases between. The CDR3 loop is CAWSVRGFRQPQHF. The DNA for the CDR3 is TGTGCCTGGAGTGTACGGGGGTTTCGGCAGCCCCAGCATTTT. The full variable domain, rest sourced from reference TRBV30 and TRBJ1-5, is SQTIHQWPATLVQPVGSPLSLECTVEGTSNPNLYWYRQAAGRGLQLLFYSVGIGQISSEVPQNLSASRPQDRQFILSSKKLLLSDSGFYLCAWSVRGFRQPQHFGDGTRLSIL.